One sample yielded the 12 T cell receptor beta chains listed below, sequenced in a study of T cells after yellow fever vaccination. TCRdb itself ran the 5' RACE reads through MiXCR, one entry per CDR3 protein. Among roughly 300,000 distinct CDR3 sequences, 8.1% were seen once, and the ten largest hold 15% to 20%. The specimen was PBMCs, collected about 41 days after the first yellow fever vaccination. These receptors were obtained from a man aged 18 to 29 who received the YFV17D yellow fever vaccine.

This chain links TRBV4-3 with TRBJ2-2; 8 nucleotides align to TRBD1. Germline trimming cut 0 bases from V and 9 bases from J; bases unmatched to any gene: 6. Germline V gives CDR1 LGHNA, CDR2 YSLEER. The CDR3 runs 15 residues. This CDR3 is CASSQDPTGVRELFF. The CDR3 DNA follows: TGCGCCAGCAGCCAAGACCCGACAGGGGTCCGGGAGCTGTTTTTT.

This clonotype was seen more than once but under ten times. This sequence joins TRBV7-2 and TRBJ2-5; no reliable D call. Germline-derived CDR1 and CDR2 are SGHTA and FQGNSA. Trimming removed 5 bases from V and 5 bases from J, with 18 bases in between. The CDR3 is 15 residues long. CDR3 coding DNA: TGTGCCAGCAGCCCTCACGTCTCTGCCCCTGAGACCCAGTACTTC. Translation: CASSPHVSAPETQYF.

This clonotype showed up many times. This sequence joins TRBV5-1 and TRBJ1-6, with D uncertain. V was trimmed by 2 bases and J by 5 bases, leaving 11 bases between them. CDR3 length: 15 amino acids. Per germline, CDR1 SGHRS and CDR2 YFSETQ. Here the CDR3 reads CASSLAYSDNSPLHF. Written as DNA, the CDR3 is TGCGCCAGCAGCTTAGCTTACAGTGATAATTCACCCCTCCACTTT. Supplemented by reference TRBV5-1 and TRBJ1-6, the full variable domain reads KAGVTQTPRYLIKTRGQQVTLSCSPISGHRSVSWYQQTPGQGLQFLFEYFSETQRNKGNFPGRFSGRQFSNSRSEMNVSTLELGDSALYLCASSLAYSDNSPLHFGNGTRLTVT.

The chain has TRBV4-2 and TRBJ2-1; 9 nucleotides align to TRBD2. CDR1 is LGHNA, CDR2 YNFKEQ, per germline. This CDR3 spans 15 amino acids. Losses at the gene ends were 0 bases for V and 9 bases for J; bases not matched to a gene: 6. In DNA form, the CDR3 reads TGTGCCAGCAGCCAAGATGGCGGGGGGGCAATTGAGCAGTTCTTC. Protein sequence: CASSQDGGGAIEQFF.

The gene calls are TRBV27 and TRBJ2-3; D possibly corresponds to TRBD2 (5 bases). The germline V gene has CDR1 MNHEY and CDR2 SMNVEV (reference sequence). V shed 8 bases and J shed 0 bases, with 9 bases lying between them. This CDR3 is 13 amino acids long. This chain's CDR3 is CASRGLSTDTQYF. CDR3 bases: TGTGCCAGCCGTGGACTGAGCACAGATACGCAGTATTTT.

This chain connects TRBV6-5 to TRBJ2-7; 9 bases are shared with TRBD1. Trimming at V came to 4 bases and at J to 3 bases, leaving 7 bases not matched to a gene. CDR3 length equals 15 residues. Germline V gene lookup returns CDR1 MNHEY and CDR2 SVGAGI. The CDR3: CASSSFGTGSYEQYF. The DNA for the CDR3 is TGTGCCAGCAGTTCCTTCGGGACAGGGAGCTACGAGCAGTACTTC.

V is TRBV20-1 and J is TRBJ1-6; 7 bases fit TRBD1. This CDR3 has 16 amino acids. V shed 3 bases and J 0 bases; nucleotides not matched to a gene: 5. Per germline, CDR1 DFQATT and CDR2 SNEGSKA (reference sequence). This CDR3 is CSASQGGSSYNSPLHF. The CDR3 region has the DNA TGCAGTGCTAGCCAGGGGGGAAGCTCCTATAATTCACCCCTCCACTTT.

The sample holds a few counts of this clonotype. The chain recombines TRBV7-9 with TRBJ1-1; 9 bases are shared with TRBD1. This CDR3 spans 15 amino acids. V was pared by 3 bases and J by 4 bases, with 6 bases of the junction left unmatched. CDR1 SEHNR and CDR2 FQNEAQ come from the germline V gene (reference sequence). DNA of the CDR3: TGTGCCAGCAGCTTCGGACAGGGGAGGAGCACTGAAGCTTTCTTT. This encodes CASSFGQGRSTEAFF.

This rearrangement joins TRBV7-6 to TRBJ2-1; tentatively, D is TRBD1 or TRBD2 (5 bases each). Looked up from germline, CDR1 is SGHVS and CDR2 is FNYEAQ. V dropped 2 bases and J dropped 6 bases, with 8 bases sitting between them. The CDR3 runs 13 residues. This CDR3 reads CASSLPGRNEQFF. In nucleotides, the CDR3 is TGTGCCAGCAGCTTACCGGGGCGCAATGAGCAGTTCTTC.

This clonotype has ten or more counts. The chain carries TRBV11-2 and TRBJ2-7; D gene ambiguous. Germline V gene data show CDR1 as SGHAT and CDR2 as FQNNGV. The CDR3 runs to 13 residues. V shed 1 base and J shed 6 bases, with 10 bases lying between them. CDR3 DNA: TGTGCCAGCAGCTTAGTGGTCAACGGCGAGCAGTACGTC. It translates to CASSLVVNGEQYV.

This clonotype showed up just a few times. The chain combines TRBV5-4 with TRBJ1-6; TRBD1 matches at 10 bases. This CDR3 comprises 15 residues. The V and J ends lost 4 bases and 7 bases, in that order; junction bases with no gene match: 5. Germline lookup yields CDR1 SGHNT and CDR2 YYREEE (reference sequence). The CDR3 DNA is TGTGCCAGCAGCGCGGGACAGGGGCTAAATTCACCCCTCCACTTT. This gives the protein CASSAGQGLNSPLHF.

This CDR3 is CATKTSGGTTDTQYF. CDR3 DNA sequence: TGTGCCACAAAGACTAGCGGGGGAACCACAGATACGCAGTATTTT. The chain couples TRBV6-1 to TRBJ2-3, with 12 bases that match TRBD2. CDR1 and CDR2 (germline): MNHNS, SASEGT. V shed 10 bases, J shed 2 bases, and the junction held 7 bases outside the gene matches. The CDR3 is 15 residues long.